These 29 T cell receptor beta chains share one sample of origin, sequenced in a study of post-analysis software for immune sequencing data. Researchers reported that TCR beta cDNA libraries carried unique molecular identifiers. TCRdb re-analysed the PCR reads in MiXCR, keeping a single row per CDR3 protein. The table lists hundreds of thousands of distinct CDR3 sequences, just under 30% of them singletons. Their target antigens are unknown. Overall study results and limits: TRBV segments more frequent in patients than in controls numbered a few and included TRBV5-6, TRBV5-1 and TRBV20-1.

Material: blood. All receptors derive from a girl aged 10 to 17 with multiple sclerosis.

There are a few counts of this clonotype. The V and J genes are TRBV19 and TRBJ2-7; 7 bases agree with TRBD2. In germline, CDR1 is LNHDA, CDR2 SQIVND (reference sequence). The V segment lost 5 bases and the J segment 7 bases; nucleotides outside the gene matches: 8. This CDR3 has 13 amino acids. Written as DNA, the CDR3 is TGTGCCAGTAGTCTAAGGACTAGTAAGGAGCAGTACTTC. This sequence encodes CASSLRTSKEQYF.

The J gene is TRBJ1-3, the V gene TRBV7-8; D is perhaps TRBD1 (5 bases). This CDR3 has 15 amino acids. Trimming left V 1 base short and J 4 bases short, with 11 bases between. CDR1 and CDR2 (germline): SGHVS, FQNEAQ. The CDR3 here is CASSLGQGAGNTIYF. For the CDR3, the DNA is TGTGCCAGCAGCTTAGGTCAGGGTGCAGGAAACACCATATATTTT.

This clonotype was detected a few times. The rearrangement joins TRBV27 to TRBJ2-2; 7 bases match TRBD2. This CDR3 contains 17 residues. Trimming removed 2 bases from V and 0 bases from J; junction bases left unmatched: 6. Per the germline V gene, CDR1 is MNHEY and CDR2 is SMNVEV (reference sequence). The CDR3 DNA reads as TGTGCCAGCAGTTTAAGGTCCGGACTAGCGAACACCGGGGAGCTGTTTTTT. This gives the protein CASSLRSGLANTGELFF.

In this sample, this clonotype turned up a few times. The rearrangement uses TRBV20-1 and TRBJ2-7; 10 bases match TRBD2. The germline V gene encodes CDR1 DFQATT and CDR2 SNEGSKA (reference sequence). The CDR3 length is 14 residues. V gave up 6 bases and J gave up 0 bases; unmatched junction bases: 5. CDR3 loop: CSATGLAASYEQYF. CDR3 nucleotides: TGCAGTGCCACTGGACTAGCGGCCTCCTACGAGCAGTACTTC.

The V call is TRBV25-1, the J call TRBJ2-4; D perhaps matches TRBD2 (6 bases). The germline V gene encodes CDR1 MGHDK and CDR2 SYGVNS. The germline V and J ends were trimmed by 1 base and 6 bases, with 16 bases remaining between them. The CDR3 consists of 16 residues. CDR3 in DNA: TGTGCCAGCAGTGAATCGGAGGGATCGGGACCAAACATTCAGTACTTC. Its protein is CASSESEGSGPNIQYF.

This clonotype occurred a few times. This chain links TRBV6-5 with TRBJ2-5, with a possible D match to TRBD2 (5 bases). Germline CDR1 and CDR2: MNHEY and SVGAGI. The ends were cut back, 2 bases at V and 4 bases at J, with 14 bases in the middle. This CDR3 is built from 15 residues. The DNA for the CDR3 is TGTGCCAGCAGTTACCTCATGGGTGGAGGAGAGACCCAGTACTTC. Its translation is CASSYLMGGGETQYF.

This chain joins TRBV4-1 and TRBJ1-1; a weak D match, TRBD1 (5 bases). The CDR3 contains 16 residues. Trimming took 1 base from V and 0 from J, leaving 12 bases between them. CDR1 MGHRA and CDR2 YSYEKL come from the germline V gene. The CDR3 nucleotides are TGCGCCAGCAGCCAAGGGAGTCAGGGCCTGAACACTGAAGCTTTCTTT. Its translation is CASSQGSQGLNTEAFF.

The V gene is TRBV6-5, the J gene TRBJ2-5; no reliable D call. The ends were cut back, 2 bases at V and 5 bases at J, with 9 bases in the middle. The CDR3 totals 13 residues. Germline CDR1 and CDR2: MNHEY and SVGAGI. CDR3 region: CASSYGVWETQYF. The CDR3 nucleotides read TGTGCCAGCAGTTACGGGGTTTGGGAGACCCAGTACTTC.

The V call is TRBV20-1, the J call TRBJ2-7; TRBD2 agrees at 9 bases. Losses at the gene ends were 6 bases for V and 2 bases for J; bases not matched to a gene: 11. Germline-derived CDR1 and CDR2 are DFQATT and SNEGSKA (reference sequence). The CDR3 loop spans 15 amino acids. The CDR3 DNA is TGCAGTGCGCGTTTAACCGGGACTAGCCCCTACGAGCAGTACTTC. Protein sequence: CSARLTGTSPYEQYF.

The rearrangement links TRBV12-3 or TRBV12-4 to TRBJ1-1; 9 bases are a match to TRBD1. The V gene end was trimmed by 6 bases and the J gene end by 0 bases; junction bases not matched to a gene: 5. CDR3 size: 15 residues. CDR3 nucleotides: TGTGCCAGCAGCCGGACAGGGGAAGTGAACACTGAAGCTTTCTTT. Amino acid sequence: CASSRTGEVNTEAFF.

A word on this clonotype: The conserved closing phenylalanine or tryptophan is absent in this CDR3, likely reflecting a read error. The V call is TRBV4-1, the J call TRBJ2-7, with 9 bases aligning to TRBD2. The J call is uncertain, as TRBJ2-5 better fits the DNA end. This CDR3 spans 17 amino acids. CDR1 MGHRA and CDR2 YSYEKL come from the germline V gene. CDR3 sequence: CASGPLTSGASRETQYS. The CDR3 coding sequence is TGCGCCAGCGGCCCCTTGACTAGCGGAGCCTCTCGGGAGACCCAGTACTCC.

This clonotype was found once. The gene calls are TRBV5-6 and TRBJ2-7, with TRBD1 identical over 7 bases. Germline loops: CDR1 SGHDT, CDR2 YYEEEE. J was trimmed by 5 bases and V by 3 bases; bases with no gene match: 5. The CDR3 covers 13 residues. CDR3 nucleotide sequence: TGTGCCAGCAGCTCCGGACAGGTCCACGAGCAGTACTTC. It codes for CASSSGQVHEQYF.

The chain couples TRBV7-8 to TRBJ2-5, with D perhaps matching TRBD1 or TRBD2 (5 bases each). Per the germline V gene, CDR1 is SGHVS and CDR2 is FQNEAQ. This CDR3 comprises 14 residues. Deletions cut 6 bases from V and 2 bases from J, with 13 bases between. The CDR3: CASRVGTSQETQYF. The CDR3 DNA is TGTGCCAGCAGGGTTGGGACCTCTCAAGAGACCCAGTACTTC. The variable domain in full, completed from reference TRBV7-8 and TRBJ2-5, reads GAGVSQSPRYKVAKRGQDVALRCDPISGHVSLFWYQQALGQGPEFLTYFQNEAQLDKSGLPSDRFFAERPEGSVSTLKIQRTQQEDSAVYLCASRVGTSQETQYFGPGTRLLVL.

The V gene is TRBV6-1, the J gene TRBJ1-5, with 7 bases aligning to TRBD1. V shed 1 base and J 1 base; nucleotides not matched to a gene: 7. Germline loops: CDR1 MNHNS, CDR2 SASEGT. This CDR3 region has 17 residues. The chain's CDR3 is CASSEETGVLSNQPQHF. DNA for the CDR3: TGTGCCAGCAGTGAAGAAACAGGGGTCCTGAGCAATCAGCCCCAGCATTTT.

This chain uses TRBV3-1 with TRBJ2-3; the D gene is possibly TRBD2 (6 bases). This CDR3 has 17 residues. Per the germline V gene, CDR1 is LGHDT and CDR2 is YNNKEL (reference sequence). V gave up 0 bases and J gave up 4 bases, with 17 bases separating them. This chain's CDR3 is CASSQDPRGRWADTQYF. CDR3 in DNA: TGTGCCAGCAGCCAAGACCCCAGAGGGAGGTGGGCAGATACGCAGTATTTT.

This chain connects TRBV20-1 to TRBJ2-3; 10 bases fit TRBD2. From germline, CDR1 is DFQATT and CDR2 SNEGSKA (reference sequence). The CDR3 is 15 residues long. The V segment lost 1 base and the J segment 5 bases; nucleotides outside the gene matches: 6. CDR3 sequence: CSARGTSGTEDTQYF. The CDR3 region has the DNA TGCAGTGCTAGAGGTACTAGCGGGACGGAAGATACGCAGTATTTT.

The rearrangement uses TRBV20-1 and TRBJ1-1; D uncertain. From germline, CDR1 is DFQATT and CDR2 SNEGSKA (reference sequence). Deletions cut 3 bases from V and 8 bases from J, with 13 bases between. This CDR3 region has 12 residues. CDR3 nucleotides: TGCAGTGCTAGGGCCCCTCCTACGGAAGCTTTCTTT. It codes for CSARAPPTEAFF.

This chain connects TRBV5-1 to TRBJ2-7, with D unresolved. With the DNA end fitting TRBJ2-5 better, the J assignment may be wrong. The CDR3 runs to 14 residues. Germline V lookup: CDR1 SGHRS, CDR2 YFSETQ. CDR3 region: CASSLLFPEETQYF. CDR3 in DNA: TGCGCCAGCAGCCTACTATTTCCTGAGGAGACCCAGTACTTC.

This clonotype was detected ten times or more. J is TRBJ2-7 and V is TRBV12-3 or TRBV12-4; TRBD1 matches 7 bases. There are 15 residues in the CDR3. V dropped 3 bases and J dropped 7; count of bases not matched to a gene: 12. The CDR3 nucleotides read TGTGCCAGCAGTTTTCTGTTACAGGGGCAAGGGGAGCAGTACTTC. Its translation: CASSFLLQGQGEQYF.

J is TRBJ1-1 and V is TRBV20-1; a possible D gene is TRBD1 (5 bases). The CDR3 length is 15 residues. The V and J ends lost 1 base and 1 base respectively, with 13 bases between them. Germline V gives CDR1 DFQATT, CDR2 SNEGSKA (reference sequence). CDR3 DNA: TGCAGTGCTAGAGGGAGCAGGGCGACGAACACTGAAGCTTTCTTT. Translating gives CSARGSRATNTEAFF.

This clonotype occurred a few times. V gene TRBV20-1 combines with J gene TRBJ2-3; D gene ambiguous. Germline CDR1 DFQATT, CDR2 SNEGSKA (reference sequence). Trimming took off 0 bases at V and 4 bases at J, with 5 bases between the two ends. The CDR3 contains 12 residues. The CDR3 sequence is CSARDWADTQYF. The CDR3 nucleotides read TGCAGTGCTAGAGATTGGGCAGATACGCAGTATTTT.

This chain links TRBV5-1 with TRBJ1-5, with TRBD1 matching over 7 bases. The CDR3 length is 15 residues. Looked up from germline, CDR1 is SGHRS and CDR2 is YFSETQ. The ends lost 4 bases at V and 7 bases at J; junction bases unmatched: 11. The CDR3 DNA reads as TGCGCCAGCAGCGTGCAACCGGGACAGCCACAGCCCCAGCATTTT. Protein: CASSVQPGQPQPQHF.

This clonotype appeared many times. V is TRBV4-3 and J is TRBJ2-4; TRBD1 is a possible D gene (5 bases). Germline CDR1 and CDR2: LGHNA and YSLEER. The V end lost 0 bases, the J end lost 8 bases, and 17 bases lay between the germline ends. The CDR3 covers 16 residues. In nucleotides, the CDR3 is TGCGCCAGCAGCCAAGAGATCGGCAGGGTTGAGGACATTCAGTACTTC. It specifies CASSQEIGRVEDIQYF.

The chain is built from TRBV7-9 and TRBJ1-1; the D is unclear. The CDR3 loop spans 12 amino acids. V was pared by 5 bases and J by 4 bases, with 8 bases between. Germline CDR1 and CDR2: SEHNR and FQNEAQ (reference sequence). The CDR3 region has the DNA TGTGCCAGCAGCCGAAGGGTCACTGAAGCTTTCTTT. This translates into CASSRRVTEAFF. The full variable domain, with the rest looked up from reference TRBV7-9 and TRBJ1-1, is DTGVSQNPRHKITKRGQNVTFRCDPISEHNRLYWYRQTLGQGPEFLTYFQNEAQLEKSRLLSDRFSAERPKGSFSTLEIQRTEQGDSAMYLCASSRRVTEAFFGQGTRLTVV.

The chain couples TRBV20-1 to TRBJ1-1; D remains ambiguous. The CDR3 is 15 residues long. V shed 4 bases and J shed 2 bases, with 17 bases lying between them. CDR1 is DFQATT, CDR2 SNEGSKA, per germline (reference sequence). The CDR3 DNA reads as TGCAGTGCTAAGCGGGGAGCAGCGCGAAACACTGAAGCTTTCTTT. Translated, it gives CSAKRGAARNTEAFF.

J is TRBJ2-5 and V is TRBV20-1, with D maybe TRBD2 (6 bases). The germline CDR1 and CDR2 sequences are DFQATT and SNEGSKA (reference sequence). This CDR3 contains 13 residues. V gave up 5 bases and J gave up 5 bases, with 15 bases separating them. CDR3: CSALRLGDETQYF. The DNA of the CDR3 is TGCAGTGCTTTAAGACTAGGCGACGAGACCCAGTACTTC.

On this clonotype: Only one base separates this from a far larger clonotype, so it likely reflects a read error. The genes are TRBV7-2 and TRBJ2-3; D is unclear. The CDR3 is 13 residues long. Trimming shortened V by 2 bases and J by 5 bases, and 8 bases separated the two germline ends. From germline, CDR1 is SGHTA and CDR2 FQGNSA. The CDR3 is CASSLTGIDTQYF. The CDR3 coding sequence is TGTGCCAGCAGCTTAACGGGCATAGATACGCAGTATTTT.

The chain links TRBV7-9 to TRBJ1-2; 9 positions match TRBD1. Germline V gene lookup returns CDR1 SEHNR and CDR2 FQNEAQ (reference sequence). The CDR3 loop spans 15 amino acids. V trimming: 9 bases; J trimming: 4 bases; junction bases outside the gene matches: 12. The CDR3 bases are TGTGCCAGTACCATCGGGACAGGGCTTGTCTATGGCTACACCTTC. This translates into CASTIGTGLVYGYTF.

This clonotype was detected ten times or more. The rearrangement uses TRBV20-1 and TRBJ2-5; D is uncertain. CDR3 size: 11 residues. Deletions cut 6 bases from V and 1 base from J, with 6 bases between. Per the germline V gene, CDR1 is DFQATT and CDR2 is SNEGSKA (reference sequence). The CDR3 reads CSAGFQETQYF. The CDR3, as DNA: TGCAGTGCGGGGTTCCAAGAGACCCAGTACTTC.